This T cell receptor (beta chain) was recovered during a study of CD8+ T cells in alopecia areata. RNA, once extracted, was reverse transcribed into cDNA for use as the sequencing template. Using immunoSEQ multiplex PCR, the repertoire was profiled, and TCRdb retains in-frame clones only, with some absent. This repertoire shows roughly 280,000 clones, about 60% found once; its top ten account for 0.93%. The V end was cut by 4 bases, the J end by 7 bases, with 12 bases between. This CDR3 comprises 14 residues. CDR1 is SGHRS, CDR2 YFSETQ, per germline. Treatment denoted: oral pan-JAK inhibitor, 5-10 mg twice daily.

This chain connects TRBV5-1 to TRBJ1-6; D might be TRBD1 (5 bases). The receptor was isolated from a human donor with alopecia areata. This material consisted of CD4+ T cells sorted from blood, taken at roughly week 53, from a patient treated with tofacitinib. The CDR3 sequence is CASSPDRGNSPLHF. The CDR3 DNA is TGCGCCAGCAGCCCGGATAGGGGAAATTCACCCCTCCACTTT.